One and the same sample provided the 9 T cell receptor beta chains below, sequenced in a study of OX40 agonist ivuxolimab in advanced cancers. The method was immunoSEQ multiplex PCR; TCRdb's version includes in-frame clones alone and lacks a portion of them. The top ten hold 2.5% to 3% of the sample, which has tens of thousands of clones, approximately 84% seen once. The sequencing used CD4+ or CD8+ T cells sorted from blood, collected in a trial of the OX40 agonist ivuxolimab. These receptors were collected from an adult with an advanced solid tumor such as melanoma, head and neck, liver or kidney cancer.

J is TRBJ2-7 and V is TRBV27, with 9 bases lining up with TRBD1. The CDR3 consists of 15 residues. Per germline, CDR1 MNHEY and CDR2 SMNVEV (reference sequence). V was pared by 4 bases and J by 6 bases, with 10 bases of the junction left unmatched. The CDR3 coding sequence is TGTGCCAGCAGTTCAAACAGGGGGCCGGAGGTCGAGCAGTACTTC. Protein: CASSSNRGPEVEQYF.

The chain joins TRBV21-1 to TRBJ2-1; TRBD2, the D gene given by the table, was not confirmed from the DNA. TRBV21-1 is a known pseudogene. The CDR3 has 16 residues. CDR3 residues: CASSKVVEDSHNEQFF. The CDR3 nucleotides read TGTGCCAGCAGCAAAGTGGTCGAGGACTCGCACAATGAGCAGTTCTTC.

This chain connects TRBV5-1 to TRBJ2-3, with TRBD1 as a possible D gene (5 bases). The CDR3 totals 13 residues. The ends were cut back, 3 bases at V and 6 bases at J, with 11 bases in the middle. The germline V gene encodes CDR1 SGHRS and CDR2 YFSETQ. CDR3 residues: CASSSGNMDTQYF. The CDR3, as DNA: TGCGCCAGCAGCTCAGGGAATATGGATACGCAGTATTTT. Combining the CDR3 with reference TRBV5-1 and TRBJ2-3 gives the whole variable domain KAGVTQTPRYLIKTRGQQVTLSCSPISGHRSVSWYQQTPGQGLQFLFEYFSETQRNKGNFPGRFSGRQFSNSRSEMNVSTLELGDSALYLCASSSGNMDTQYFGPGTRLTVL.

The rearrangement uses TRBV7-3 and TRBJ1-1; TRBD1 matches at 12 bases. V lost 2 bases to trimming and J lost 10 bases; unmatched junction nucleotides: 2. Germline CDR1 is SGHTA and CDR2 is FQGTGA. The CDR3 has 13 amino acids. The CDR3 DNA reads TGTGCCAGCAGCTTAGGGACAGGGGGCTCAGCTTTCTTT. Protein sequence: CASSLGTGGSAFF.

This rearrangement joins TRBV6-5 to TRBJ1-2, with D possibly TRBD1 on 5 matching bases. Germline CDR1 MNHEY, CDR2 SVGAGI. The ends were cut back, 8 bases at V and 1 base at J, with 14 bases in the middle. The CDR3 consists of 14 residues. CDR3 sequence: CASHKGPNNYGYTF. Written as DNA, the CDR3 is TGTGCCAGCCACAAGGGACCGAATAACTATGGCTACACCTTC.

The CDR3 nucleotides read TGTGCCAGCAGCTCCGGAGATTTCACAGATACGCAGTATTTT. Protein product: CASSSGDFTDTQYF. J is TRBJ2-3 and V is TRBV7-2; no definite D call. V gave up 4 bases and J gave up 2 bases, with 10 bases separating them. The CDR3 consists of 14 residues. The germline V gene has CDR1 SGHTA and CDR2 FQGNSA.

The gene calls are TRBV5-6 and TRBJ2-2, with a tentative D call TRBD1 (5 bases). The CDR3 is 15 residues long. The V end was cut by 0 bases, the J end by 4 bases, with 10 bases between. Looked up from germline, CDR1 is SGHDT and CDR2 is YYEEEE. The CDR3 sequence is CASSLAVRATGELFF. Written as DNA, the CDR3 is TGTGCCAGCAGCTTGGCCGTCAGGGCCACCGGGGAGCTGTTTTTT.

In this sample, this clone turned up once. The chain combines TRBV2 with TRBJ1-2; D might be TRBD1 (6 bases). Germline V gives CDR1 SNHLY, CDR2 FYNNEI. This CDR3 is built from 14 residues. Trimming stripped 4 bases from V and 6 bases from J, with 15 bases between. Here the CDR3 DNA reads TGTGCCAGCAGTGTACTGCAGGGGAGGGATGGCTACACCTTC. This sequence encodes CASSVLQGRDGYTF. Together with reference TRBV2 and TRBJ1-2, the CDR3 gives the full variable domain: EPEVTQTPSHQVTQMGQEVILRCVPISNHLYFYWYRQILGQKVEFLVSFYNNEISEKSEIFDDQFSVERPDGSNFTLKIRSTKLEDSAMYFCASSVLQGRDGYTFGSGTRLTVV.

The rearrangement links TRBV29-1 to TRBJ2-1, with 10 bases matching TRBD1. Trimming cost V 6 bases and J 1 base; bases outside gene matches: 15. Per germline, CDR1 SQVTM and CDR2 ANQGSEA. The CDR3 covers 18 residues. As DNA, the CDR3 is TGCAGCGTCAATCCGGGACAGGGGCGAACAATGTCCTACAATGAGCAGTTCTTC. Protein product: CSVNPGQGRTMSYNEQFF.